These 21 T cell receptor beta chains came from one sample sequenced in a study of T-cell memory formation after mild COVID-19. TCRdb used MiXCR to reprocess the 5' RACE reads, holding one entry per CDR3 protein. The sample records more than 300,000 distinct CDR3 sequences, over 11% being singletons. The material sequenced was PBMCs or a T cell subset sorted from them (not recorded which). The receptors come from a man younger than 35 who had mild COVID-19 (a few samples of this study predate the infection). Cell type and time point are not known.

This clonotype has a handful of counts. This chain connects TRBV7-2 to TRBJ2-3, with 8 bases matching TRBD2. J was trimmed by 4 bases and V by 7 bases; bases with no gene match: 13. CDR3 length: 16 amino acids. Germline CDR1 SGHTA, CDR2 FQGNSA. CDR3 DNA sequence: TGTGCCAGCAAGCCCAAAGGCGGGGGGCCTGCAGATACGCAGTATTTT. Translation: CASKPKGGGPADTQYF.

This CDR3 is CSANQTVGLNQPQHF. In DNA, the CDR3 is TGCAGTGCCAATCAGACAGTGGGCCTCAATCAGCCCCAGCATTTT. The V call is TRBV20-1, the J call TRBJ1-5; TRBD1 is a possible D gene (5 bases). This CDR3 region has 15 residues. The V end lost 6 bases, the J end lost 3 bases, and 18 bases lay between the germline ends. Germline values: CDR1 DFQATT, CDR2 SNEGSKA (reference sequence).

CDR3 DNA sequence: TGCGCCAGCAGCCAAGATGACCGGACACCACCGTTCTTC. Its translation: CASSQDDRTPPFF. This chain links TRBV4-3 with TRBJ2-1; perhaps TRBD1 as D (5 bases). CDR1 is LGHNA, CDR2 YSLEER, per germline. The CDR3 has 13 amino acids. V shed 0 bases and J shed 15 bases, with 15 bases lying between them.

The chain is built from TRBV10-3 and TRBJ2-3; D perhaps matches TRBD2 (6 bases). Germline V gene lookup returns CDR1 ENHRY and CDR2 SYGVKD. The CDR3 has 15 residues. V was clipped by 5 bases and J by 4 bases, with 16 bases between them. CDR3 protein: CAISSRREEADTQYF. The CDR3 DNA reads TGTGCCATCAGTTCTCGGAGGGAGGAGGCAGATACGCAGTATTTT.

This clonotype turned up a few times. The chain has TRBV6-2 or TRBV6-3 and TRBJ2-1, with D perhaps TRBD1 (5 bases). The CDR3 has 13 residues. CDR1 and CDR2 (germline): MNHEY, SVGEGT. V was clipped by 1 base and J by 8 bases, with 9 bases between them. The CDR3 DNA follows: TGTGCCAGCAGTTACTGGGGCATCTATGAGCAGTTCTTC. Amino acid sequence: CASSYWGIYEQFF.

Ten or more counts support this clonotype. A much bigger clone sits one base away, suggesting this may be a read error. The J gene is TRBJ2-7, the V gene TRBV7-2, with a weak D call TRBD2 (5 bases). This CDR3 contains 12 residues. Germline V gene sequence: CDR1 SGHTA, CDR2 FQGNSA. Here the CDR3 reads CASSPRPGSVDF. CDR3 bases: TGTGCCAGCAGCCCCCGTCCGGGGTCTGTTGACTTC.

Comments on this clonotype: A much larger clone sits a single nucleotide away, making a read error possible. For the CDR3, the DNA is TGTGCCAGCAGAGCTAGCGGGGGGGCCTACAATGAGCAGTTCTTC. Protein sequence: CASRASGGAYNEQFF. The V call is TRBV6-1, the J call TRBJ2-1; 12 bases fit TRBD2. Germline V gene sequence: CDR1 MNHNS, CDR2 SASEGT. Unmatched junction bases numbered 2, after V lost 6 bases and J lost 2 bases. The CDR3 has 15 residues.

This clonotype was detected many times. The chain employs TRBV18 and TRBJ2-6; 8 positions agree with TRBD1. The V gene end was trimmed by 5 bases and the J gene end by 0 bases; junction bases not matched to a gene: 6. Germline V gene lookup returns CDR1 KGHSH and CDR2 LQKENI. The CDR3 runs to 17 residues. Written as DNA, the CDR3 is TGTGCCAGCTCAGAACAGGGACAGGACTCTGGGGCCAACGTCCTGACTTTC. It codes for CASSEQGQDSGANVLTF.

This clonotype was observed a handful of times. This chain uses TRBV24-1 with TRBJ2-1; TRBD1 is a possible D gene (7 bases). V gave up 10 bases and J gave up 5 bases, with 14 bases separating them. The CDR3 is 13 residues long. Looked up from germline, CDR1 is KGHDR and CDR2 is SFDVKD. The CDR3 is CATGGTANNEQFF. CDR3 nucleotides: TGTGCCACAGGAGGGACAGCGAACAATGAGCAGTTCTTC.

This clonotype was found a few times. The CDR3 does not end in the conserved phenylalanine or tryptophan, so this is likely a read error. No DNA is shown, since the ends of the CDR3 on it are uncertain; the CDR3 is the one TCRdb lists. CDR3 residues: CASSDRGDYSL. The genes are TRBV12-3 or TRBV12-4 and TRBJ1-1; the D call in the table, TRBD1, was not verified against the DNA. Ends included, the CDR3 has 11 residues.

This clonotype turned up a few times. This chain joins TRBV18 and TRBJ2-5, with 7 bases fitting TRBD2. The junction had 7 bases not matched to a gene; V was cut back by 5 bases and J by 1 base. CDR1 KGHSH and CDR2 LQKENI come from the germline V gene. There are 15 residues in the CDR3. The CDR3 loop is CASSSRGGAQETQYF. Written as DNA, the CDR3 is TGTGCCAGCTCATCCCGGGGAGGGGCCCAAGAGACCCAGTACTTC.

The J gene is TRBJ1-5, the V gene TRBV13; no clear D gene. Germline lookup yields CDR1 PRHDT and CDR2 FYEKMQ (reference sequence). V lost 11 bases to trimming and J lost 7 bases, with 12 bases between them. CDR3 length: 11 residues. CDR3: CAGQVRQPQHF. Written as DNA, the CDR3 is TGTGCCGGCCAGGTTCGGCAGCCCCAGCATTTT.

This clonotype was detected many times. The chain links TRBV2 to TRBJ2-3, with 9 bases aligning to TRBD2. Germline V gives CDR1 SNHLY, CDR2 FYNNEI. The ends lost 6 bases at V and 3 bases at J; junction bases unmatched: 4. This CDR3 is 14 amino acids long. The CDR3 DNA reads TGTGCCAGCAGGGACCTAGCGGGGACAGATACGCAGTATTTT. As protein: CASRDLAGTDTQYF. Full variable domain (outside the CDR3, taken from reference TRBV2 and TRBJ2-3): EPEVTQTPSHQVTQMGQEVILRCVPISNHLYFYWYRQILGQKVEFLVSFYNNEISEKSEIFDDQFSVERPDGSNFTLKIRSTKLEDSAMYFCASRDLAGTDTQYFGPGTRLTVL.

Only a few counts were recorded for this clonotype. The CDR3 DNA reads as TGTGCCACCAGTGATCCTAGCGGGGGCTACCTCAAGGATGAGCAGTTCTTC. Translating gives CATSDPSGGYLKDEQFF. The chain joins TRBV24-1 to TRBJ2-1; 10 bases map to TRBD2. The length of the CDR3 is 17 residues. The germline V gene encodes CDR1 KGHDR and CDR2 SFDVKD. With V trimmed by 3 bases and J by 8 bases, 12 bases remained unmatched.

The gene calls are TRBV12-5 and TRBJ2-2; D is unclear. V dropped 1 base and J dropped 6 bases, with 6 bases sitting between them. CDR3 length: 13 amino acids. Germline CDR1 LGHNT, CDR2 FRNRAP. This CDR3 is CASGLGAAGELFF. Here the CDR3 DNA reads TGTGCTAGTGGTTTGGGGGCGGCCGGGGAGCTGTTTTTT. The full variable domain, with the rest looked up from reference TRBV12-5 and TRBJ2-2, is DARVTQTPRHKVTEMGQEVTMRCQPILGHNTVFWYRQTMMQGLELLAYFRNRAPLDDSGMPKDRFSAEMPDATLATLKIQPSEPRDSAVYFCASGLGAAGELFFGEGSRLTVL.

This clonotype was observed a handful of times. The chain has TRBV6-5 and TRBJ2-5; TRBD1 matches at 8 bases. V dropped 5 bases and J dropped 7; count of bases not matched to a gene: 9. The CDR3 is 14 amino acids. The germline V gene has CDR1 MNHEY and CDR2 SVGAGI. The CDR3 nucleotides are TGTGCCAGCAGTCACCCCGGACAGGGAGGGACCCAGTACTTC. Protein sequence: CASSHPGQGGTQYF.

The chain recombines TRBV20-1 with TRBJ2-7; 7 bases map to TRBD2. The CDR3 covers 15 residues. Germline assignment: CDR1 DFQATT and CDR2 SNEGSKA (reference sequence). J was trimmed by 7 bases and V by 0 bases; bases with no gene match: 12. The CDR3: CSARELAGVLWEQYV. The CDR3 DNA reads as TGCAGTGCTAGAGAATTGGCGGGAGTCTTGTGGGAGCAGTACGTC.

This clonotype was counted between two and nine times. For the CDR3, the DNA is TGTGCCAGCAGTGAAGCATACAATGAGCAGTTCTTC. It codes for CASSEAYNEQFF. V and J are TRBV6-1 and TRBJ2-1; D remains ambiguous. CDR3 length: 12 amino acids. Trimming left V 0 bases short and J 4 bases short, with 1 base between. CDR1 is MNHNS and CDR2 is SASEGT in the germline V gene.

This clonotype was found a few times. The genes are TRBV7-2 and TRBJ2-7; perhaps D is TRBD1 or TRBD2 (5 bases each). The CDR3 consists of 13 residues. CDR1 and CDR2 (germline): SGHTA, FQGNSA. V dropped 5 bases and J dropped 3 bases, with 11 bases sitting between them. This CDR3 reads CASSTGPNYEQYF. The CDR3 DNA is TGTGCCAGCAGCACGGGACCGAACTACGAGCAGTACTTC.

This chain links TRBV11-2 with TRBJ2-5; D gene uncertain. From germline, CDR1 is SGHAT and CDR2 FQNNGV. The length of the CDR3 is 15 residues. Trimming removed 1 base at V and 2 bases at J, with 11 bases between. CDR3 coding DNA: TGTGCCAGCAGCTTAGGATATGGGAATCAAGAGACCCAGTACTTC. This translates into CASSLGYGNQETQYF.

The chain uses TRBV5-1 and TRBJ2-1, with TRBD1 as a possible D gene (5 bases). The ends were cut back, 0 bases at V and 7 bases at J, with 11 bases in the middle. Germline-derived CDR1 and CDR2 are SGHRS and YFSETQ. The CDR3 has 14 residues. As DNA, the CDR3 is TGCGCCAGCAGCTTGGAGGGGCAGTTTAATGAGCAGTTCTTC. Amino acids: CASSLEGQFNEQFF.